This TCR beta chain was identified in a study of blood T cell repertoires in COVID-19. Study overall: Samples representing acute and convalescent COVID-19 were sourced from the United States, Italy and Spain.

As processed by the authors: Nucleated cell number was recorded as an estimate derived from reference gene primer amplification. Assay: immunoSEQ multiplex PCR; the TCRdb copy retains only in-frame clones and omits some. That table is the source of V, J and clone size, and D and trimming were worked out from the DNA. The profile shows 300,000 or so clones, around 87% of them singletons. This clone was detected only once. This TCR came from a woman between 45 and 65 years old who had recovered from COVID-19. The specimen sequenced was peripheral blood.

CDR3 sequence: CASSRAGQGTGELFF. The CDR3 DNA reads TGTGCCAGCAGCCGGGCAGGACAGGGGACCGGGGAGCTGTTTTTT. This chain connects TRBV5-5 to TRBJ2-2, with 9 bases aligning to TRBD1. The CDR3 is 15 residues long. The J segment lost 5 bases and the V segment lost 4 bases, leaving 6 bases of the junction unmatched. Germline V lookup: CDR1 SGHKS, CDR2 YYEKEE (reference sequence).